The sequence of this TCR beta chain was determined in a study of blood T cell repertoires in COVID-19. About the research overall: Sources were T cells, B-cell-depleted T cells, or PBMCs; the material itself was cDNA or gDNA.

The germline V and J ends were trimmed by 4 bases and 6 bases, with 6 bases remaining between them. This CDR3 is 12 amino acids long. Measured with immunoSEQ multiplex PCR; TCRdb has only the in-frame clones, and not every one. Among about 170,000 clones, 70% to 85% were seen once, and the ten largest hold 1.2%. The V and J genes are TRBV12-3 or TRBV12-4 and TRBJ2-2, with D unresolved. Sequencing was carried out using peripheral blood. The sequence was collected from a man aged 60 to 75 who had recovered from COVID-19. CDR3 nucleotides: TGTGCCAGCAGTTCCGAGGCCGGGGAGCTGTTTTTT. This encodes CASSSEAGELFF.